A selection of T cell receptor beta chains follows, all from one sample in a study of shared clonotypes between healthy human individuals. Sequencing was performed with immunoSEQ multiplex PCR; in TCRdb, only in-frame clones are kept and a portion is missing. The profile shows a few million clones, around 94% of them singletons. The source material was naive CD4+ T cells sorted from blood. These receptor sequences come from a man between 18 and 35 years old in good health. The CDR3 runs from the conserved cysteine through the conserved F or W. D genes are given only for firm matches. Part of the rows lack a size; the others show once, few, many or a class for expanded clones.

TRBV25-1	TRBJ2-7	NA	few	TGTGCCAGCAGCCTAACGGGACGGGGGAAGGGCGAGCAGTACTTC	CASSLTGRGKGEQYF
TRBV28	TRBJ1-6	NA	NA	TGTGCCAGCAGTTCCCGGGACACAATCTATAATTCACCCCTCCACTTT	CASSSRDTIYNSPLHF
TRBV6-5	TRBJ1-2	NA	NA	TGTGCCAGCACCCAAGGGGGAGGAAGAGGCTATGGCTACACCTTC	CASTQGGGRGYGYTF
TRBV12-5	TRBJ2-7	TRBD1	NA	TGTGCTAGTGGTTTGGAGGGGGACAGGGTTCACTACGAGCAGTACTTC	CASGLEGDRVHYEQYF
TRBV18	TRBJ2-1	NA	once	TGTGCCAGCTCCCTATCAAGCAATGAGCAGTTCTTC	CASSLSSNEQFF
TRBV5-1	TRBJ2-7	NA	NA	TGCGCCAGCAGCCCGGACGGATCCTACGAGCAGTACTTC	CASSPDGSYEQYF
TRBV2	TRBJ2-7	NA	NA	TGTGCCAGTACTGACCGGAGGGCTATCCCCAACGAGCAGTACTTC	CASTDRRAIPNEQYF
TRBV4-3	TRBJ1-6	NA	few	TGCGCCAGCAGCCGTGGGACGTCGAATTCACCCCTCCACTTT	CASSRGTSNSPLHF
TRBV7-6	TRBJ2-7	NA	once	TGTGCCAGCAGCTTAGGGGCGGGGGCGAGCTCCTACGAGCAGTACTTC	CASSLGAGASSYEQYF
TRBV29-1	TRBJ2-7	NA	NA	TGCAGCGTTGTACGGACAGCGAACGAGCAGTACTTC	CSVVRTANEQYF
TRBV5-6	TRBJ1-1	NA	once	TGTGCCAGCAGCTTATTCAGGGACCCCACTGAAGCTTTCTTT	CASSLFRDPTEAFF
TRBV6-1	TRBJ2-7	NA	NA	TGTGCCAGCGGACAGTCCTACGAGCAGTACTTC	CASGQSYEQYF
TRBV6-5	TRBJ1-2	TRBD1	NA	TGTGCCAGCAGTTACTCGACAGGGAGGTCTAACTATGGCTACACCTTC	CASSYSTGRSNYGYTF
TRBV30	TRBJ1-1	NA	NA	TGTGCCTGGAGCGTCGGACACGGCGGGGCTGAAGCTTTCTTT	CAWSVGHGGAEAFF
TRBV5-6	TRBJ2-5	TRBD2	NA	TGTGCCAGCAGCTACTCAACGGGAGGCATGGAGACCCAGTACTTC	CASSYSTGGMETQYF
TRBV25-1	TRBJ1-6	NA	once	TGTGCCAGCAGTGAAGGCCCCTATAATTCACCCCTCCACTTT	CASSEGPYNSPLHF
TRBV18	TRBJ1-4	NA	once	TGTGCCAGCTCACCCAGGCGGATGGGGGAGAATGAAAAACTGTTTTTT	CASSPRRMGENEKLFF
TRBV29-1	TRBJ2-1	TRBD1	NA	TGCAGCGTTGTTGGACAGGGGGACAATGAGCAGTTCTTC	CSVVGQGDNEQFF
TRBV18	TRBJ1-2	NA	few	TGTGCCAGCTCACCAAAGGACAGTGTAGCTAACTATGGCTACACCTTC	CASSPKDSVANYGYTF
TRBV18	TRBJ2-7	TRBD1	NA	TGTGCCAGCTCACTTCCGGGACAGCCCTACGAGCAGTACTTC	CASSLPGQPYEQYF
TRBV6-1	TRBJ1-4	TRBD1	NA	TGTGCCAGCAGTGTCGCGACGGGACAGCTTAATGAAAAACTGTTTTTT	CASSVATGQLNEKLFF
TRBV29-1	TRBJ2-2	TRBD2	NA	TGCAGCGTCGAAACTAGCGGGTACACCGGGGAGCTGTTTTTT	CSVETSGYTGELFF
TRBV6-1	TRBJ2-7	TRBD1	NA	TGTGCCAGCAGTACTCCCGGGACAGGGACGGACGAGCAGTACTTC	CASSTPGTGTDEQYF
TRBV10-2	TRBJ2-1	NA	NA	TGCGCCAGCAGCGATCAACTAGGAGGGTTTGAGGGTGAGCAGTTCTTC	CASSDQLGGFEGEQFF
TRBV6-4	TRBJ2-2	NA	NA	TGTGCCAGCAGTGAGATTGCCCACGGGGAGCTGTTTTTT	CASSEIAHGELFF
TRBV5-6	TRBJ1-1	NA	NA	TGTGCCAGCAGCTTGGTTCCGGGCCCGAACACTGAAGCTTTCTTT	CASSLVPGPNTEAFF
TRBV6-5	TRBJ1-6	NA	NA	TGTGCCAGCAGCGAACAGGGCATAAATTCACCCCTCCACTTT	CASSEQGINSPLHF
TRBV19	TRBJ1-3	NA	NA	TGTGCCAGTAGTACCACAATCGCTGGAAACACCATATATTTT	CASSTTIAGNTIYF
TRBV2	TRBJ2-3	TRBD1	NA	TGTGCCAGCAGTGTGCAGACAGGGGGAGATACGCAGTATTTT	CASSVQTGGDTQYF
TRBV6-6	TRBJ2-7	NA	NA	TGTGCCAGCAGTTACTCGATTACTGGGCAGGGCTACGAGCAGTACTTC	CASSYSITGQGYEQYF
TRBV14	TRBJ1-6	NA	NA	TGTGCCAGCAGCCAAGAGGGGCTATCACCCCTCCACTTT	CASSQEGLSPLHF
TRBV7-7	TRBJ2-3	TRBD1	once	TGTGCTAGCAGCTTATCCACAGGGGGAAGCACAGATACGCAGTATTTT	CASSLSTGGSTDTQYF
TRBV6-6	TRBJ1-4	NA	once	TGTGCCAGCAATAGGGCTAATGAAAAACTGTTTTTT	CASNRANEKLFF
TRBV30	TRBJ2-7	NA	NA	TGTGCCTGGAGTGTACCCTCACCGGGGGACGAGCAGTACTTC	CAWSVPSPGDEQYF
TRBV10-2	TRBJ1-3	NA	NA	TGCGCCAGCAGTACATTGGGGCTCTCTGGAAACACCATATATTTT	CASSTLGLSGNTIYF
TRBV2	TRBJ2-2	TRBD2	NA	TGTGCCAGCAGTGAAGGGGCGCGGGGAGGGACCGGGGAGCTGTTTTTT	CASSEGARGGTGELFF
TRBV7-2	TRBJ2-5	TRBD2	NA	TGTGCCAGCAGGTCTAGCGGGGCGGGGGAGACCCAGTACTTC	CASRSSGAGETQYF
TRBV18	TRBJ2-7	NA	NA	TGTGCCAGCGCAAGGACTGGCTACGAGCAGTACTTC	CASARTGYEQYF
TRBV5-6	TRBJ2-1	TRBD1	NA	TGTGCCAGCAGCTCGCCGGGACAGTCCCACAATGAGCAGTTCTTC	CASSSPGQSHNEQFF
TRBV9	TRBJ2-5	TRBD2	NA	TGTGCCAGCAGTAGATATAGCGGGAGGGGTCAAGAGACCCAGTACTTC	CASSRYSGRGQETQYF
TRBV7-8	TRBJ2-1	NA	once	TGTGCCAGCAGCTGGGGTAGCGGGACAGTCGGCAATGAGCAGTTCTTC	CASSWGSGTVGNEQFF
TRBV19	TRBJ2-3	NA	NA	TGTGCCAGTAGTATGGGGCGGACTAGCACAGATACGCAGTATTTT	CASSMGRTSTDTQYF
TRBV19	TRBJ2-2	TRBD2	once	TGTGCCAGTAGTCTTGGGGGAGGGCCCACCGGGGAGCTGTTTTTT	CASSLGGGPTGELFF
TRBV18	TRBJ1-1	TRBD1	NA	TGTGCCAGCTCACGACAGGGTTCGAACACTGAAGCTTTCTTT	CASSRQGSNTEAFF
TRBV7-2	TRBJ2-3	TRBD2	NA	TGTGCCAGCAGCGTACCTAGCGGCTCCACAGATACGCAGTATTTT	CASSVPSGSTDTQYF
TRBV5-5	TRBJ2-2	NA	once	TGTGCCAGCAGCTTTGGGCTAAGGTCCGGGGAGCTGTTTTTT	CASSFGLRSGELFF
TRBV14	TRBJ1-1	NA	NA	TGTGCCAGCAGCCAATCGATATCCCGGGAAACTGAAGCTTTCTTT	CASSQSISRETEAFF
TRBV5-6	TRBJ2-5	NA	NA	TGTGCCAGCAGCTCCCAGGGGAGGGAGACCCAGTACTTC	CASSSQGRETQYF
TRBV7-2	TRBJ1-6	TRBD1	few	TGTGCCAGCGGACAGGCCAACACGGGTTCACCCCTCCACTTT	CASGQANTGSPLHF
TRBV10-3	TRBJ2-7	TRBD2	NA	TGTGCCATCAGTGAGGGGGCTTTAGCGGGCTCCTACGAGCAGTACTTC	CAISEGALAGSYEQYF
TRBV6-5	TRBJ1-1	NA	NA	TGTGCCAGCAGTCCCTCGGGGAACACTGAAGCTTTCTTT	CASSPSGNTEAFF
TRBV7-2	TRBJ2-7	NA	NA	TGTGCCAGCAGCTTCTCCGACAGAATCCACGAGCAGTACTTC	CASSFSDRIHEQYF
TRBV6-5	TRBJ1-4	TRBD1	NA	TGTGCCAGCAGATCCGGACAGGGAAGAGAAAAACTGTTTTTT	CASRSGQGREKLFF
TRBV2	TRBJ1-5	NA	NA	TGTGCCAGCAGTGGGATTGGGGGTGCGGTTCAGCCCCAGCATTTT	CASSGIGGAVQPQHF